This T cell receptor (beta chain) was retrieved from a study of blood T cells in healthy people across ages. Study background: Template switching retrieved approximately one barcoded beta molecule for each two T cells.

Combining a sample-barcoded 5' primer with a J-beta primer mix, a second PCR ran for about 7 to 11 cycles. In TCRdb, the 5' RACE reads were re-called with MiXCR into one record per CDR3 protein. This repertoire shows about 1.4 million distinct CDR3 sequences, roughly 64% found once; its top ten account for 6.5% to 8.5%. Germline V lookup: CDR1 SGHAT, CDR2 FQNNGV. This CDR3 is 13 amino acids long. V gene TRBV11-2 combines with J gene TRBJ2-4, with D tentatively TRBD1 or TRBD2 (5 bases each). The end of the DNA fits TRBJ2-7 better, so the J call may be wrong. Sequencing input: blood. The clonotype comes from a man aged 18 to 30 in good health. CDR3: CASSLGGMGEQYF. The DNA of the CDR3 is TGTGCCAGCAGCTTAGGGGGGATGGGCGAGCAGTACTTC.